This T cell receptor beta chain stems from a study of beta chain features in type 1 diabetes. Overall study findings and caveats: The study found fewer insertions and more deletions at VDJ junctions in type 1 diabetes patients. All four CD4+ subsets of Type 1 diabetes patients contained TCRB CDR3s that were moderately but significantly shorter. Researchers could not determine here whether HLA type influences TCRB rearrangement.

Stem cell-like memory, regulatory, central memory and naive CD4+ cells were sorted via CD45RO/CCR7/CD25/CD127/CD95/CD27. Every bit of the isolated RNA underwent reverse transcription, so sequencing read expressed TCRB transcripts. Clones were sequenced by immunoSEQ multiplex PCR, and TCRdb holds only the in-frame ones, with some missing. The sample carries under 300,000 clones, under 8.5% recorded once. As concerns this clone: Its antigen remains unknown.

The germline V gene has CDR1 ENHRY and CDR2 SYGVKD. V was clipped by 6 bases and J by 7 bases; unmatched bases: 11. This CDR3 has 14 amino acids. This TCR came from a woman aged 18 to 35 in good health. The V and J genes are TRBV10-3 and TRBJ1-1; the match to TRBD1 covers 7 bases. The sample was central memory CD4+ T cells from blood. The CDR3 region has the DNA TGTGCCATCAGGGTCAGTCAGGGGGAGAATGAAGCTTTCTTT. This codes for CAIRVSQGENEAFF.